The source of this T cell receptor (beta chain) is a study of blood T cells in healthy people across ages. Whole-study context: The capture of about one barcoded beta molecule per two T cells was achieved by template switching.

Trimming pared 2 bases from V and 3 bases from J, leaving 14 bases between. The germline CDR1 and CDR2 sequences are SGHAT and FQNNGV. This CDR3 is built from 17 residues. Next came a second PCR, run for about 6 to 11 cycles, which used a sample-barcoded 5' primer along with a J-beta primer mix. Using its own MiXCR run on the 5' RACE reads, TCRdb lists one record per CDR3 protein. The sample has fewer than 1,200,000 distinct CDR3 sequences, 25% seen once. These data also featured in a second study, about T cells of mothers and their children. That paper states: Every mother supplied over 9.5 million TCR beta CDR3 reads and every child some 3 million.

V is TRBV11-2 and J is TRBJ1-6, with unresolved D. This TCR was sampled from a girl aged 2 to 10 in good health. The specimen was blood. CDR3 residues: CASSLPRRGVYNSPLHF. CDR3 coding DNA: TGTGCCAGCAGCTTACCCCGTCGAGGAGTCTATAATTCACCCCTCCACTTT.